These 8 T cell receptor beta chains were sequenced from one sample in a study of metastatic and nonmetastatic thyroid tumors. TCRdb called clones again from the PCR reads with MiXCR. The sample includes some 33,000 clones, approximately 16% of them seen just once. All patients were untreated before thyroid surgery. The sample taken for sequencing was blood. The receptors come from a male donor with papillary thyroid cancer or a benign thyroid nodule (not recorded which). Some clones in this sample may be carry-over from other donors' samples.

A note on this clone: The junction departs from the called germline gene at one end, perhaps through a read error. This chain uses TRBV19 with TRBJ2-7, with a tentative D call TRBD1 (5 bases). Germline CDR1 and CDR2: LNHDA and SQIVND (reference sequence). The CDR3 length is 15 residues. Written as DNA, the CDR3 is TGTGCCAGTAGCCCTCGTAGGGGAACCCCCTACGATCAGTACTTT. Its translation is CASSPRRGTPYDQYF.

This clone was seen a few times. The junction and the germline gene differ at one end; a read error may be behind it. The chain combines TRBV6-1 with TRBJ2-1; TRBD2 aligns across 7 bases. Germline V CDR1 and CDR2: MNHNS, SASEGT. The CDR3 is 16 amino acids. CDR3 bases: TGTGCCAGCAGCCTCCCACTGACTAGCTCCTACAATGATCAGTTCTTC. This sequence encodes CASSLPLTSSYNDQFF.

This sequence joins TRBV3-1 and TRBJ2-1; a possible D gene is TRBD1 (5 bases). The CDR3 has 13 amino acids. The germline CDR1 and CDR2 sequences are LGHDT and YNNKEL (reference sequence). Trimming shortened V by 0 bases and J by 7 bases, and 7 bases separated the two germline ends. Here the CDR3 reads CASSQEGLNEQFF. The CDR3 DNA is TGTGCCAGCAGCCAAGAGGGGCTGAATGAGCAGTTCTTC.

This clone was detected ten times or more. This sequence joins TRBV28 and TRBJ2-2, with no clear D. Trimming stripped 6 bases from V and 4 bases from J, with 9 bases between. CDR3 size: 13 residues. The germline V gene encodes CDR1 MDHEN and CDR2 SYDVKM. CDR3 DNA: TGTGCCAGCAGAGCTACCCGCACCGGGGAGCTGTTTTTT. This translates into CASRATRTGELFF.

This clone was observed many times. This chain joins TRBV12-3 or TRBV12-4 and TRBJ1-1, with D possibly matching TRBD1 (5 bases). The CDR3 loop spans 12 amino acids. The V end was cut by 4 bases, the J end by 5 bases, with 8 bases between. The CDR3: CASSSRVTEAFF. CDR3 DNA sequence: TGTGCCAGCAGTTCCAGGGTTACTGAAGCTTTCTTT.

The chain couples TRBV5-1 to TRBJ2-3; D may correspond to TRBD1 or TRBD2 (6 bases each). Trimming left V 4 bases short and J 3 bases short, with 12 bases between. CDR1 and CDR2 from the germline V gene are SGHRS and YFSETQ. The CDR3 sequence is 14 residues long. In DNA form, the CDR3 reads TGCGCCAGCAGCCGAGGGGGGCCGACAGATACGCAGTATTTT. Amino acids: CASSRGGPTDTQYF.

The table lists this clone with a few counts. This sequence joins TRBV6-1 and TRBJ1-3; D perhaps matches TRBD1 (6 bases). CDR1 is MNHNS and CDR2 is SASEGT in the germline V gene. The V and J ends lost 7 bases and 4 bases respectively, with 14 bases between them. CDR3 length equals 14 residues. Here the CDR3 reads CASINSGAGNTIYF. CDR3 sequence (DNA): TGTGCCAGCATCAACTCAGGGGCCGGAAACACCATATATTTT.

This clone came up many times. Within the sample, other DNA sequences also encode this same CDR3. V usage is TRBV12-3 or TRBV12-4 and J usage is TRBJ1-2; D not resolved. The V and J ends lost 6 bases and 8 bases respectively, with 16 bases between them. The CDR3 loop spans 13 amino acids. The CDR3 DNA reads as TGTGCCAGCAGGAGGACTGGAGCCTCGGGCTACACCTTC. Amino acid sequence: CASRRTGASGYTF.